A selection of T cell receptor beta chains follows, all from one sample in a study of T cells in Graves' hyperthyroidism and ophthalmopathy. TCRdb re-derived calls from the multiplex PCR reads in MiXCR, one entry per CDR3 protein. This table has about 600,000 distinct CDR3 sequences, approximately 15% appearing once. Source material: blood. These receptors were obtained from a woman aged 35 to 49 with Graves' ophthalmopathy. Each CDR3 is given with its conserved first and last residue. Fields, in order: clone size, J gene, V gene, D gene, CDR3 protein, CDR3 DNA. A D gene is named only where the DNA matches it firmly. The size field is filled for only some rows; it gives once, few, many or a size class.

clone_size: few; j_call: TRBJ2-3; v_call: TRBV5-1; d_call: TRBD1; cdr3_aa: CARSSGQAGQQYF; cdr3_nt: TGCGCCAGGAGCTCGGGACAGGCTGGGCAGCAGTATTTT
clone_size: many; j_call: TRBJ1-3; v_call: TRBV11-2; d_call: -; cdr3_aa: CARENEGNTIYF; cdr3_nt: TGTGCCAGAGAGAACGAGGGAAACACCATATATTTT
clone_size: many; j_call: TRBJ2-1; v_call: TRBV5-1; d_call: TRBD2; cdr3_aa: CASSLRGGEGYNEQFF; cdr3_nt: TGCGCCAGCAGCTTGCGGGGGGGAGAGGGGTACAATGAGCAGTTCTTC
clone_size: -; j_call: TRBJ2-3; v_call: TRBV13; d_call: TRBD2; cdr3_aa: CASSMGLAGKDTQYF; cdr3_nt: TGTGCCAGCAGCATGGGACTAGCGGGGAAAGATACGCAGTATTTT
clone_size: many; j_call: TRBJ2-1; v_call: TRBV6-2/TRBV6-3; d_call: -; cdr3_aa: CASRRTGVRVANEQFF; cdr3_nt: TGTGCCAGCAGGCGGACGGGAGTCCGGGTGGCGAATGAGCAGTTCTTC
clone_size: few; j_call: TRBJ2-5; v_call: TRBV11-2; d_call: -; cdr3_aa: CASSLELNGGETQYF; cdr3_nt: TGTGCCAGCAGCTTAGAGTTAAACGGGGGAGAGACCCAGTACTTC
clone_size: -; j_call: TRBJ2-1; v_call: TRBV20-1; d_call: TRBD2; cdr3_aa: CSARGLAGSHSRANEQFF; cdr3_nt: TGCAGTGCTAGAGGACTAGCGGGATCCCACTCACGAGCGAATGAGCAGTTCTTC
clone_size: -; j_call: TRBJ2-2; v_call: TRBV11-2; d_call: -; cdr3_aa: CASSLFLVNTGELFF; cdr3_nt: TGTGCCAGCAGCTTATTCTTAGTGAACACCGGGGAGCTGTTTTTT
clone_size: few; j_call: TRBJ1-6; v_call: TRBV6-1; d_call: TRBD1; cdr3_aa: CASNAGGVPYNSPLHF; cdr3_nt: TGTGCCAGCAATGCAGGGGGAGTCCCCTATAATTCACCCCTCCACTTT
clone_size: many; j_call: TRBJ2-5; v_call: TRBV12-3/TRBV12-4; d_call: TRBD1; cdr3_aa: CASSHDRAHETQYF; cdr3_nt: TGTGCCAGCAGTCATGACAGGGCCCACGAGACCCAGTACTTC
clone_size: -; j_call: TRBJ2-7; v_call: TRBV9; d_call: -; cdr3_aa: CASSVGWRSYEQYF; cdr3_nt: TGTGCCAGCAGCGTAGGGTGGAGGAGCTACGAGCAGTACTTC